The present T cell receptor beta chain was sequenced within a study of OX40 agonist ivuxolimab in advanced cancers. As for the study in general: An agonistic anti-OX40 (CD134) antibody, ivuxolimab, was used to treat the patients. Patients in dose escalation had liver, melanoma, kidney or head and neck cancers.

The V gene's germline CDR1 is SNHLY and CDR2 FYNNEI. Trimming pared 7 bases from V and 7 bases from J, leaving 10 bases between. CDR3 length: 11 residues. Generated by immunoSEQ multiplex PCR, the TCRdb table keeps only in-frame clones and is missing some. This sample yields 15,000 to 20,000 clones, of which about 88% are seen a single time; 65% to 75% belongs to the top ten. Study results and caveats: Fewer expanded clones were found on average in CD4+ than in CD8+ T cells.

Blood samples were obtained at baseline, cycle 4 day 1, and cycle 7 day 1. Comments on this clone: Antigen unknown.

The TCR was taken from an adult with an advanced solid tumor such as melanoma, head and neck, liver or kidney cancer. The chain links TRBV2 to TRBJ1-1, with a possible D match to TRBD1 (6 bases). Source: CD4+ or CD8+ T cells sorted from blood, taken in a trial of the OX40 agonist ivuxolimab. This CDR3 reads CASNEDSEAFF. For the CDR3, the DNA is TGTGCCAGCAATGAGGACAGTGAAGCTTTCTTT. Full variable domain (missing parts from reference TRBV2 and TRBJ1-1): EPEVTQTPSHQVTQMGQEVILRCVPISNHLYFYWYRQILGQKVEFLVSFYNNEISEKSEIFDDQFSVERPDGSNFTLKIRSTKLEDSAMYFCASNEDSEAFFGQGTRLTVV.